This T cell receptor (beta chain) emerged from a study of T cell responses to AZD1222 COVID-19 vaccine. Findings and caveats of the study: Repertoire sampling was restricted to post-peak T cell response timepoints. Spike as a whole was targeted by vaccine-associated CD4 TCRs, dominant at 160-218 and 743-854. Vaccination with two AZD1222 doses was followed by a rise in Spike-specific TCR breadth and depth.

Profiled with immunoSEQ multiplex PCR; TCRdb holds only in-frame clones, not every one. The data show about 100,000 clones, around 87% seen once. In regard to this clone: The antigen is undetermined.

CDR3 length equals 14 residues. V lost 0 bases and J 2 bases, leaving 7 bases between the germline ends. Germline V gene sequence: CDR1 KGHSY, CDR2 FQNENV. The sample consisted of peripheral blood, taken on day 0 of MenACWY control vaccination. J is TRBJ1-2 and V is TRBV16; no clear D gene. The clonotype was recovered from an adult in good health. This chain's CDR3 is CASSQSSGNYGYTF. The CDR3 DNA sequence: TGTGCCAGCAGCCAATCCTCTGGGAACTATGGCTACACCTTC. The whole variable domain, remainder taken from reference TRBV16 and TRBJ1-2, is GEEVAQTPKHLVRGEGQKAKLYCAPIKGHSYVFWYQQVLKNEFKFLISFQNENVFDETGMPKERFSAKCLPNSPCSLEIQATKLEDSAVYFCASSQSSGNYGYTFGSGTRLTVV.